This TCR beta chain was captured by sequencing in a study of shared clonotypes between healthy human individuals. General observations from the study: What naive subsets generally showed was a larger estimated richness than memory subsets showed.

CDR3 length: 17 amino acids. Germline V CDR1 and CDR2: SNHLY, FYNNEI. Trimming stripped 4 bases from V and 1 base from J, with 18 bases between. Comments on this clone: Its specificity is unknown.

Sequenced by immunoSEQ multiplex PCR; TCRdb stores in-frame clones only, minus some. The table records about 1,800,000 clones, roughly 95% of them present only once. Terminally differentiated effector memory CD45RA+ cells were left out of the naive CD8 fraction, which was CD45RO-negative and positively selected for CCR7. Sequencing used naive CD8+ T cells sorted from blood. V is TRBV2 and J is TRBJ2-3, with D possibly TRBD2 on 6 matching bases. The sequence derives from a man younger than 35 in good health. CDR3 amino acids: CASSGRVGRTGTDTQYF. Written as DNA, the CDR3 is TGTGCCAGCAGTGGGAGGGTAGGAAGGACGGGCACAGATACGCAGTATTTT.